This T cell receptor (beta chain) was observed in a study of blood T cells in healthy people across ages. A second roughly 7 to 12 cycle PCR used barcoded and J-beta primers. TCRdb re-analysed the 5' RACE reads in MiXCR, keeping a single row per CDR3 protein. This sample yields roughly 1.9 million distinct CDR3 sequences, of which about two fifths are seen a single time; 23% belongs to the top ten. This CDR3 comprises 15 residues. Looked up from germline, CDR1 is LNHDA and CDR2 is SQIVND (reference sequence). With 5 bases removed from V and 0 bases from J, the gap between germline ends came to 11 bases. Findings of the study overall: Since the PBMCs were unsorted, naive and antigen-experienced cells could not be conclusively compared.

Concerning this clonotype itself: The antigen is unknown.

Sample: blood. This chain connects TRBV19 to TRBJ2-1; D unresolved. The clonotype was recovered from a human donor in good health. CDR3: CASSLSPTSYNEQFF. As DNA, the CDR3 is TGTGCCAGTAGTTTGAGTCCCACCTCCTACAATGAGCAGTTCTTC.